Described below is a single T cell receptor (beta chain) sequence and its context. From germline, CDR1 is SEHNR and CDR2 FQNEAQ (reference sequence). With 8 bases clipped from V and 3 bases from J, the junction kept 7 bases outside the gene matches. The CDR3 totals 15 residues. In the library, individual cDNA molecules carried attached unique molecular identifiers. TCRdb re-called the 5' RACE reads with MiXCR, one entry per CDR3 protein. This table holds 87,000 or so distinct CDR3 sequences, around 15% found once. The sample belongs to a study of early T cells in non-severe SARS-CoV-2 infection. The chain couples TRBV7-9 to TRBJ2-1, with 10 bases lining up with TRBD1. Input material: whole blood. The sequence was obtained from an adult who was a healthcare worker with PCR-confirmed SARS-CoV-2 infection or an uninfected control (not recorded which). The CDR3 here is CASSSGTGDYNEQFF. CDR3 DNA: TGTGCCAGCTCTTCCGGGACAGGGGACTACAATGAGCAGTTCTTC.